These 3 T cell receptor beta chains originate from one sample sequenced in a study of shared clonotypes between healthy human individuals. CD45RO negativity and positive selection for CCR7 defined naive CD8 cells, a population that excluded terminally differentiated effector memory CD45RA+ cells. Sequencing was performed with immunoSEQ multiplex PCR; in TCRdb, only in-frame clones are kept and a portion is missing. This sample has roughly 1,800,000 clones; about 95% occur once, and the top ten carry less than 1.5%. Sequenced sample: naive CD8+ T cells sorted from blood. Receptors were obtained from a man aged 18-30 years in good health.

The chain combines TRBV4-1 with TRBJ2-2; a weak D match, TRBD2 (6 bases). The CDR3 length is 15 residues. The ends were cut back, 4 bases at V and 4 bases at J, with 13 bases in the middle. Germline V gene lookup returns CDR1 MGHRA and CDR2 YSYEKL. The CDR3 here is CASSPGTAGTGELFF. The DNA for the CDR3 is TGCGCCAGCAGCCCCGGGACTGCCGGCACCGGGGAGCTGTTTTTT.

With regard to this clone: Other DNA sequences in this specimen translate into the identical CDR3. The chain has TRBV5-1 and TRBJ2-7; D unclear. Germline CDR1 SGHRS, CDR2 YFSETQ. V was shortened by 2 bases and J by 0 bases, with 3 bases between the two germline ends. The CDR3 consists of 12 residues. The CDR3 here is CASSLSSYEQYF. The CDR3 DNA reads TGCGCCAGCAGCTTATCCTCCTACGAGCAGTACTTC.

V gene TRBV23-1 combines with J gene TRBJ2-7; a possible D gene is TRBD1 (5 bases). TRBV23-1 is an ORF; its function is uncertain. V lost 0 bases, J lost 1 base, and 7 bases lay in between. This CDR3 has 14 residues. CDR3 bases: TGCGCCAGCAGTCAATCTCAGGGTTCCTACGAGCAGTACTTC. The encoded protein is CASSQSQGSYEQYF.